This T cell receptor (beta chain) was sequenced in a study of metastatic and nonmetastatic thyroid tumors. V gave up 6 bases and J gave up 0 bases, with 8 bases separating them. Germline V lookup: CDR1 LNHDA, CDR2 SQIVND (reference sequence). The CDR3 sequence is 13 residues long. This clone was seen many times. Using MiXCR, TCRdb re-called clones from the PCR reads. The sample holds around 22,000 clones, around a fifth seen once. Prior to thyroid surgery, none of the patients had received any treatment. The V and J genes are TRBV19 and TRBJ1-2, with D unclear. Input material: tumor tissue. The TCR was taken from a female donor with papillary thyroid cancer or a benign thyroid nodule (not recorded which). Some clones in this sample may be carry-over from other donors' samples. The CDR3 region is CASRTGANYGYTF. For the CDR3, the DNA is TGTGCCAGTAGAACCGGGGCTAACTATGGCTACACCTTC.